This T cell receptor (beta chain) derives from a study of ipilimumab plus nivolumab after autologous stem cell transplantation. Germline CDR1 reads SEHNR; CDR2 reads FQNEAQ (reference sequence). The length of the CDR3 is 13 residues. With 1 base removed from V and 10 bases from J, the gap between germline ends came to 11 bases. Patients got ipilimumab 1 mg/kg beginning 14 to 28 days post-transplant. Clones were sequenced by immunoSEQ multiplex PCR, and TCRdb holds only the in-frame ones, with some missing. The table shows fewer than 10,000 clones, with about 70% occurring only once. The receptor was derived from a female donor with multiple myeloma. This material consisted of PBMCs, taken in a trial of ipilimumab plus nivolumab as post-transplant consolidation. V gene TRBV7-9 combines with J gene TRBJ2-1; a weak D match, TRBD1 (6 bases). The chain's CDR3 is CASSLGLGTEQFF. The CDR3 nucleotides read TGTGCCAGCAGCTTAGGTTTGGGGACAGAGCAGTTCTTC.